This T cell receptor (beta chain) appears in the sequencing data of a study of CD8 T cells in ankylosing spondylitis. Overall study results and limits: Certain motif variants had earlier appeared in reactive arthritis synovial fluid and blood.

Trimming took 5 bases from V and 7 from J, leaving 13 bases between them. The CDR3 loop spans 13 amino acids. There are many counts of this clonotype. Its antigen is unknown. 5'-RACE, quantitative and with molecular barcodes, yielded the TCR beta libraries. TCRdb reprocessed the 5' RACE reads via MiXCR and lists one record per CDR3 protein. This sample has 150,000 to 200,000 distinct CDR3 sequences, with approximately 18% found just once. The clonotype comes from a male donor between 5 and 35 years old with ankylosing spondylitis or in good health (not recorded which). The sequenced material came from blood, either unsorted or a sorted T cell fraction (not recorded which). V gene TRBV12-3 or TRBV12-4 combines with J gene TRBJ2-3; no firm D call. The CDR3 DNA sequence: TGTGCCAGCAGTCCAGACCCGGCTAATACGCAGTATTTT. It translates to CASSPDPANTQYF.